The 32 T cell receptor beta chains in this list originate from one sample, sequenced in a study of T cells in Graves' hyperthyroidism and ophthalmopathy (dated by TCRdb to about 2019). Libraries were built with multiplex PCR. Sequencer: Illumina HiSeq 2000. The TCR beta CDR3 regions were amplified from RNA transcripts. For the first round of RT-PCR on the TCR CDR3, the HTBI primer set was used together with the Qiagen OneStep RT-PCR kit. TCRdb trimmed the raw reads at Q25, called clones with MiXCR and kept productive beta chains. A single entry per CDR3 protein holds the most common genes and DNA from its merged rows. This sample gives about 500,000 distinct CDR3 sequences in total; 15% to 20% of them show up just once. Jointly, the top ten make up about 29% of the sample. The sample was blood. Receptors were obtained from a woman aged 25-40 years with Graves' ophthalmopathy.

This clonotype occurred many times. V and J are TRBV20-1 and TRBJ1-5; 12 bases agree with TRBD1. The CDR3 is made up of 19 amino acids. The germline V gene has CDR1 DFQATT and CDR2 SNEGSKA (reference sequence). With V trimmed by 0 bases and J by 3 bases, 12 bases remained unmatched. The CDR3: CSARDMGQGAGLDNQPQHF. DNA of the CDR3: TGCAGTGCTAGAGATATGGGACAGGGGGCGGGTTTGGACAATCAGCCCCAGCATTTT.

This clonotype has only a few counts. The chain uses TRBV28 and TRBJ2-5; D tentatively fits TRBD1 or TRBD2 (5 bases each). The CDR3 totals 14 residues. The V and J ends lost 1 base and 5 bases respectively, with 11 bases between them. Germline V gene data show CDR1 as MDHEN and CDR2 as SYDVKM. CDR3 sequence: CASSLYGDEETQYF. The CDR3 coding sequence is TGTGCCAGCAGTTTATACGGGGACGAGGAGACCCAGTACTTC.

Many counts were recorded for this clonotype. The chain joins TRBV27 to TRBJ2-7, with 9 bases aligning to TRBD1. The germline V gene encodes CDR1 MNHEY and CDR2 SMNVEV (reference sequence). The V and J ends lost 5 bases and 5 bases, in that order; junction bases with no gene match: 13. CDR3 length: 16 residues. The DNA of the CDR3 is TGTGCCAGCAGTCTTCGACCCCGGGACAGGGTCAACGAGCAGTACTTC. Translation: CASSLRPRDRVNEQYF.

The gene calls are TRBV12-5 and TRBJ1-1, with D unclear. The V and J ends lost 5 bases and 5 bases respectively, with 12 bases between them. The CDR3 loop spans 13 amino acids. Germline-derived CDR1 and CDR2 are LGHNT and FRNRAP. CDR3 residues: CASGLRAGTEAFF. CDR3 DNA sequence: TGTGCTAGTGGTCTGAGGGCGGGGACTGAAGCTTTCTTT.

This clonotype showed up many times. The CDR3 nucleotides read TGTGCCACGTCTTACAGGAAAACCTACGAGCAGTACTTC. Protein product: CATSYRKTYEQYF. This chain links TRBV28 with TRBJ2-7, with a tentative D call TRBD1 (5 bases). The CDR3 consists of 13 residues. The V end lost 10 bases, the J end lost 2 bases, and 15 bases lay between the germline ends. Germline loops: CDR1 MDHEN, CDR2 SYDVKM.

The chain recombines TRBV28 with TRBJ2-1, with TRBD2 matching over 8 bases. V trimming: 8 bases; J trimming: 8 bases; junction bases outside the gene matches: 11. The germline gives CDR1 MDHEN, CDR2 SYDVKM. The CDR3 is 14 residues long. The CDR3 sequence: CASGLSGSLDEQFF. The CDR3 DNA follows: TGTGCCAGCGGCCTCAGCGGGAGTCTCGATGAGCAGTTCTTC.

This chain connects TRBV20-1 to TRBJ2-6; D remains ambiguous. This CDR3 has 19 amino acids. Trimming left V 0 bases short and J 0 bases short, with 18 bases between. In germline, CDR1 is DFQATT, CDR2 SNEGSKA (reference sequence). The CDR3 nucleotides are TGCAGTGCTAGAGACCTTATGAAGATTGGGGACTCTGGGGCCAACGTCCTGACTTTC. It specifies CSARDLMKIGDSGANVLTF.

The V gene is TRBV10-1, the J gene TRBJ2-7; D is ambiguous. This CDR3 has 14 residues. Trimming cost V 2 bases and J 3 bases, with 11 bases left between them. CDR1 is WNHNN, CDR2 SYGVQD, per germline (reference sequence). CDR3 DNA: TGCGCCAGCAGTGAGACAGCCCAAGTCTACGAGCAGTACTTC. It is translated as CASSETAQVYEQYF.

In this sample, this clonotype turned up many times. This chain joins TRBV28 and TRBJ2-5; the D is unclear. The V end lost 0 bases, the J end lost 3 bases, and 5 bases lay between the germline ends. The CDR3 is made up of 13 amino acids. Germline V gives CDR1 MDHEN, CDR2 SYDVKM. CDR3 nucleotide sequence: TGTGCCAGCAGTTTATGGCTCAAAGAGACCCAGTACTTC. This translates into CASSLWLKETQYF. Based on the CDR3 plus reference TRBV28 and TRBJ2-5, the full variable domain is DVKVTQSSRYLVKRTGEKVFLECVQDMDHENMFWYRQDPGLGLRLIYFSYDVKMKEKGDIPEGYSVSREKKERFSLILESASTNQTSMYLCASSLWLKETQYFGPGTRLLVL.

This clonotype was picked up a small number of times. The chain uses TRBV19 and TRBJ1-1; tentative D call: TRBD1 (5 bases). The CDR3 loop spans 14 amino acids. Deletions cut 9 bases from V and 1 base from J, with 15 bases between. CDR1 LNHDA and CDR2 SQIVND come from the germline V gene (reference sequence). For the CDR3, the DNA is TGTGCCAGATCGCCCCAGGGCGAGAACACTGAAGCTTTCTTT. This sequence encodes CARSPQGENTEAFF. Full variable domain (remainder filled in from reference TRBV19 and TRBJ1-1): DGGITQSPKYLFRKEGQNVTLSCEQNLNHDAMYWYRQDPGQGLRLIYYSQIVNDFQKGDIAEGYSVSREKKESFPLTVTSAQKNPTAFYLCARSPQGENTEAFFGQGTRLTVV.

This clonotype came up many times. CDR3 amino acids: CASSSGQGAPSSYEQYF. CDR3 sequence (DNA): TGTGCCAGCAGCTCGGGACAGGGGGCCCCAAGCTCCTACGAGCAGTACTTC. This chain uses TRBV12-3 or TRBV12-4 with TRBJ2-7, with 12 bases matching TRBD1. The CDR3 length is 17 residues. The J segment lost 0 bases and the V segment lost 6 bases, leaving 9 bases of the junction unmatched.

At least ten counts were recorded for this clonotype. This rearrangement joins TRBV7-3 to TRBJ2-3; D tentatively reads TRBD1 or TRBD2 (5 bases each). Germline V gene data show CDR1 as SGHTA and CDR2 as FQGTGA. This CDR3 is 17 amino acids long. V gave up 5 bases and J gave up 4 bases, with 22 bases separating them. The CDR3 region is CASSPVVGTQLPDTQYF. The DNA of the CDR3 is TGTGCCAGCAGCCCTGTAGTAGGGACGCAGTTGCCAGATACGCAGTATTTT.

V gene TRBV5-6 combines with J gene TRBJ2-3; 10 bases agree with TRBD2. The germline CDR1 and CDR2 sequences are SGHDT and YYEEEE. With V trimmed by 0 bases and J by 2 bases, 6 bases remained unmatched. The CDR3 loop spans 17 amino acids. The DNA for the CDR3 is TGTGCCAGCAGCTTGGTTACTAGCGGGAAGTACACAGATACGCAGTATTTT. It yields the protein CASSLVTSGKYTDTQYF.

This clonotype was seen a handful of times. DNA for the CDR3: TGTGCCAGCAGTAATGTGTGGACCCCCTACGAGCAGTACTTC. The encoded protein is CASSNVWTPYEQYF. This rearrangement joins TRBV25-1 to TRBJ2-7; D uncertain. Per germline, CDR1 MGHDK and CDR2 SYGVNS. The CDR3 runs 14 residues. V lost 5 bases to trimming and J lost 2 bases, with 13 bases between them.

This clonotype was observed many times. The CDR3 region has the DNA TGTGCCAGCAGCCAAGATCGGGGAGTTTTAAATGAGCAGTTCTTC. This encodes CASSQDRGVLNEQFF. The J gene is TRBJ2-1, the V gene TRBV3-1, with D possibly TRBD2 on 5 matching bases. The CDR3 length is 15 residues. Per the germline V gene, CDR1 is LGHDT and CDR2 is YNNKEL (reference sequence). The ends were cut back, 0 bases at V and 7 bases at J, with 13 bases in the middle.

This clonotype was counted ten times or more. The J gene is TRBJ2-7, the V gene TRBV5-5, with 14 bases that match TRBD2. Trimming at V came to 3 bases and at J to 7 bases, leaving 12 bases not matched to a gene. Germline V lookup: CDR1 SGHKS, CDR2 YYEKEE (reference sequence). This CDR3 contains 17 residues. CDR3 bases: TGTGCCAGCAGCTCCCGGACTAGCGGGAGGAATCTGGGAGAGCAGTACTTC. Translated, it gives CASSSRTSGRNLGEQYF.

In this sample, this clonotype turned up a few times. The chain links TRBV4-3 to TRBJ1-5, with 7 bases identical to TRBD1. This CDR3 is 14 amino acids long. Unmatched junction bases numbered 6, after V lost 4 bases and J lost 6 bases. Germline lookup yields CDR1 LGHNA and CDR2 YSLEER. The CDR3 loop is CASSPTGWGQPQHF. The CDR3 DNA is TGCGCCAGCAGCCCGACAGGGTGGGGTCAGCCCCAGCATTTT.

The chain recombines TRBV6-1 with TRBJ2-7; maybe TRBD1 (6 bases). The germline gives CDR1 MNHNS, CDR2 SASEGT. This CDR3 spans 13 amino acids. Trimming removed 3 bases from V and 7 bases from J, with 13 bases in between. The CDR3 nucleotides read TGTGCCAGCAGTGAGACAGGCTCCAGGGAGCAGTACTTC. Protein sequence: CASSETGSREQYF.

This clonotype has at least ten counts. The CDR3 sequence: CASSDGTVSSYNEQFF. In nucleotides, the CDR3 is TGTGCCAGCAGTGACGGGACAGTTAGCTCCTACAATGAGCAGTTCTTC. The rearrangement links TRBV6-1 to TRBJ2-1; 7 bases align to TRBD1. CDR3 length: 16 residues. V gave up 3 bases and J gave up 0 bases; unmatched junction bases: 5. CDR1 is MNHNS, CDR2 SASEGT, per germline.

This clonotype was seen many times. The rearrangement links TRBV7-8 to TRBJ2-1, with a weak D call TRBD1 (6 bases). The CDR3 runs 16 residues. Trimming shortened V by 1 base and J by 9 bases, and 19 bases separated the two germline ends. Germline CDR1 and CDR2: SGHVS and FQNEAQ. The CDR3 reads CASSLGATRVGGEQFF. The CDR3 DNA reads TGTGCCAGCAGCTTAGGGGCAACGCGGGTAGGGGGTGAGCAGTTCTTC.

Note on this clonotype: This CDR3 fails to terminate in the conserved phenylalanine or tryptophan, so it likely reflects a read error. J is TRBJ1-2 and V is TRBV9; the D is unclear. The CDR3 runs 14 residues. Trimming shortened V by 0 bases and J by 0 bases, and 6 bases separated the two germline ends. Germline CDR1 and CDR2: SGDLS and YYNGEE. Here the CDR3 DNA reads TGTGCCAGCAGCGTAGGGCCAGCTAACTATGGCTACACCTTG. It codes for CASSVGPANYGYTL.

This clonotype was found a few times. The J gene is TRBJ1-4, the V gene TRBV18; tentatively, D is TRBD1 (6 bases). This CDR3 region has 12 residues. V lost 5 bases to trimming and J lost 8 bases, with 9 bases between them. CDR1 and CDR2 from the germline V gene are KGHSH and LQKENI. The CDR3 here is CASSATGEKLFF. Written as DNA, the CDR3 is TGTGCCAGCTCAGCGACAGGCGAAAAACTGTTTTTT.

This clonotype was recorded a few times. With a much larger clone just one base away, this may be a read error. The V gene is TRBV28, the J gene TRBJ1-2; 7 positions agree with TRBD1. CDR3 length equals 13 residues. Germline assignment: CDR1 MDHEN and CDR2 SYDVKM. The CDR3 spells CAGSPDRIYGYTF. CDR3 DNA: TGTGCCGGCAGCCCGGACAGGATTTATGGCTACACCTTC.

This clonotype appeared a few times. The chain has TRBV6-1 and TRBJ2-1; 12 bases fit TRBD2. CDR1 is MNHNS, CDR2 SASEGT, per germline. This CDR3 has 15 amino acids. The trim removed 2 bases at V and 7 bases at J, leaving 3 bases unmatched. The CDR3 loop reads CASSELAGGMNEQFF. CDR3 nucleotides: TGTGCCAGCAGTGAACTAGCGGGAGGGATGAATGAGCAGTTCTTC.

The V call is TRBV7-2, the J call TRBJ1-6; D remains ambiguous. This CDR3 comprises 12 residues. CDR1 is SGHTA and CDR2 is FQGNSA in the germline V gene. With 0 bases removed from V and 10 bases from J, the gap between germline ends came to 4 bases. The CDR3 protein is CASSLAPSPLHF. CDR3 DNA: TGTGCCAGCAGCTTAGCTCCATCACCCCTCCACTTT.

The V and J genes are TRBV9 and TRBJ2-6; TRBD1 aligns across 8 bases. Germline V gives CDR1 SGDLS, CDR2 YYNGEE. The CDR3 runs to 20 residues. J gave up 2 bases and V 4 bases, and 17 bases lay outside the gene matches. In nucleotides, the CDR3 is TGTGCCAGCAGCCAGGGTCGACAGGGGCTATCCGCCCCTGGGGCCAACGTCCTGACTTTC. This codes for CASSQGRQGLSAPGANVLTF.

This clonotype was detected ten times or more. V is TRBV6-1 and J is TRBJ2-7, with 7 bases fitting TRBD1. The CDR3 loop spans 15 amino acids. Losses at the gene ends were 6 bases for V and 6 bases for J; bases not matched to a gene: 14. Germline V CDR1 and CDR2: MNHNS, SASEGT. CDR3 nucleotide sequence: TGTGCCAGCAGGCTTACAGGGGCCGAGGGGGTCGAGCAGTACTTC. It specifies CASRLTGAEGVEQYF.

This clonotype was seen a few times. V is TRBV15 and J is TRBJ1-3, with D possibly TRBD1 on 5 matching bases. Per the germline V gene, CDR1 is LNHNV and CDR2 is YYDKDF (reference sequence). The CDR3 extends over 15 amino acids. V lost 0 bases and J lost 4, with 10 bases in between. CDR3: CATSRDPGQGNTIYF. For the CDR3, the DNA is TGTGCCACCAGCAGAGACCCGGGGCAAGGAAACACCATATATTTT.

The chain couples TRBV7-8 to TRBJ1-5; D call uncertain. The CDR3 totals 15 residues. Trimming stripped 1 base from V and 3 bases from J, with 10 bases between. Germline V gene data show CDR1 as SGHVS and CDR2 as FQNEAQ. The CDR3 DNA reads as TGTGCCAGCAGCTTAGAAAGGTTTTCCAATCAGCCCCAGCATTTT. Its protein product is CASSLERFSNQPQHF.

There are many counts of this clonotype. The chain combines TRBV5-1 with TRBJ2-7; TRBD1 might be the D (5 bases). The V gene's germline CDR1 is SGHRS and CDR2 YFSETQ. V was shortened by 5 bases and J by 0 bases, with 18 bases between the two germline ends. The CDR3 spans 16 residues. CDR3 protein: CASSRGHLGSSYEQYF. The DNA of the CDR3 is TGCGCCAGCAGTCGTGGACACCTAGGAAGCTCCTACGAGCAGTACTTC. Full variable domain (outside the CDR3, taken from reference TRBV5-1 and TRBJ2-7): KAGVTQTPRYLIKTRGQQVTLSCSPISGHRSVSWYQQTPGQGLQFLFEYFSETQRNKGNFPGRFSGRQFSNSRSEMNVSTLELGDSALYLCASSRGHLGSSYEQYFGPGTRLTVT.

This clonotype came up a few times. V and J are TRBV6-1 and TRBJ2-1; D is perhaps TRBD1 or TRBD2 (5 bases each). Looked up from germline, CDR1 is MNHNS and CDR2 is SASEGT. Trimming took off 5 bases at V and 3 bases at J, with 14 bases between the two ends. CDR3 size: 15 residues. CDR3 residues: CASSPPGTVYNEQFF. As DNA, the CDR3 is TGTGCCAGCAGTCCGCCCGGGACCGTCTACAATGAGCAGTTCTTC.

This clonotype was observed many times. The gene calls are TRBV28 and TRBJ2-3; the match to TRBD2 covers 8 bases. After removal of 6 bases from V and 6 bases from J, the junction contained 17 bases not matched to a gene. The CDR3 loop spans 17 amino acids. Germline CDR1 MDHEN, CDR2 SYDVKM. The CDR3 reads CASSRILDAGGGDTQYF. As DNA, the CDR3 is TGTGCCAGCAGCCGAATTCTCGACGCGGGAGGAGGGGATACGCAGTATTTT.